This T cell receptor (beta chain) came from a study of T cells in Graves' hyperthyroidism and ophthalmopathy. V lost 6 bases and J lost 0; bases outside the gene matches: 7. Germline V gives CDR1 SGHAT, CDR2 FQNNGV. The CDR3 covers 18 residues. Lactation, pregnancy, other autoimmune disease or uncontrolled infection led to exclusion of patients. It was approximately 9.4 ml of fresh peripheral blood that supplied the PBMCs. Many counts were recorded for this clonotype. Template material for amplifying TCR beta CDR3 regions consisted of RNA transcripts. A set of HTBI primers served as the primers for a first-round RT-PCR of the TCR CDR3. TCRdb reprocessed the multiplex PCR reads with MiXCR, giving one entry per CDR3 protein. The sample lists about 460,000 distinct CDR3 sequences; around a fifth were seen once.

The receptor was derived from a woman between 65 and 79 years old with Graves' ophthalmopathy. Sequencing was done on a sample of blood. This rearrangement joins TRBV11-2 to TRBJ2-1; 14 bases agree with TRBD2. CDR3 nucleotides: TGTGCCAGCAGGGGGGCCGGGACTAGCGGGGGCTCCTACAATGAGCAGTTCTTC. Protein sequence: CASRGAGTSGGSYNEQFF. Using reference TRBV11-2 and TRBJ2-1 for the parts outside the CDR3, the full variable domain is EAGVAQSPRYKIIEKRQSVAFWCNPISGHATLYWYQQILGQGPKLLIQFQNNGVVDDSQLPKDRFSAERLKGVDSTLKIQPAKLEDSAVYLCASRGAGTSGGSYNEQFFGPGTRLTVL.